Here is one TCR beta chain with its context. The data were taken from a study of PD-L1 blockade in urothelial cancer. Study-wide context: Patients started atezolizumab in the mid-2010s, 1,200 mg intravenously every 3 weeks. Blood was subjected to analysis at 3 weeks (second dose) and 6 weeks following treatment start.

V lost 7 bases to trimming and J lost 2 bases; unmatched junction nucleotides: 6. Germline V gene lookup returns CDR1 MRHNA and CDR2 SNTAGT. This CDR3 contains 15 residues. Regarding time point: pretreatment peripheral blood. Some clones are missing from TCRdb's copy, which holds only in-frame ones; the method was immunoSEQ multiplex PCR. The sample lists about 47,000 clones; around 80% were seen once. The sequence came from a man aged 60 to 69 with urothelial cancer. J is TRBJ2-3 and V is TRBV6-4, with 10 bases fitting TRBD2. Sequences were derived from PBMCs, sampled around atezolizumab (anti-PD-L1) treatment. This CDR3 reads CASIKREGPTDTQYF. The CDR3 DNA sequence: TGTGCCAGCATCAAGCGGGAGGGCCCCACAGATACGCAGTATTTT.